Each of the 24 T cell receptor beta chains below was sequenced from the same sample in a study of T cell responses to AZD1222 COVID-19 vaccine. TCRdb keeps only in-frame clones here, not all; method: immunoSEQ multiplex PCR. The sample includes approximately 110,000 clones, approximately 90% of them seen just once. The sequencing here drew on peripheral blood, taken on day 0 of AZD1222 vaccination. The receptors derive from an adult in good health.

The rearrangement joins TRBV27 to TRBJ2-5; no definite D call. V lost 3 bases to trimming and J lost 1 base, with 0 bases between them. CDR1 MNHEY and CDR2 SMNVEV come from the germline V gene (reference sequence). This CDR3 region has 11 residues. CDR3 loop: CASSFQETQYF. The CDR3 nucleotides read TGTGCCAGCAGTTTCCAAGAGACCCAGTACTTC.

V and J are TRBV6-5 and TRBJ2-6; TRBD1 aligns across 10 bases. The CDR3 contains 16 residues. The V and J ends lost 4 bases and 4 bases, in that order; junction bases with no gene match: 4. Germline V CDR1 and CDR2: MNHEY, SVGAGI. The CDR3 nucleotides read TGTGCCAGCAGTTCGGGACAGGGGAGAGGGGCCAACGTCCTGACTTTC. The encoded protein is CASSSGQGRGANVLTF.

In this sample, this clone turned up once. The CDR3 loop reads CASSPWGGATDTQYF. DNA for the CDR3: TGTGCCAGCAGTCCCTGGGGGGGGGCAACAGATACGCAGTATTTT. V gene TRBV11-2 combines with J gene TRBJ2-3, with D perhaps matching TRBD2 (7 bases). CDR3 length: 15 residues. The germline V gene encodes CDR1 SGHAT and CDR2 FQNNGV. V lost 6 bases and J 3 bases, leaving 16 bases between the germline ends. Drawing the rest from reference TRBV11-2 and TRBJ2-3, the complete variable domain is EAGVAQSPRYKIIEKRQSVAFWCNPISGHATLYWYQQILGQGPKLLIQFQNNGVVDDSQLPKDRFSAERLKGVDSTLKIQPAKLEDSAVYLCASSPWGGATDTQYFGPGTRLTVL.

The chain has TRBV19 and TRBJ1-1, with 7 bases lining up with TRBD1. The CDR3 spans 13 residues. Germline trimming cut 7 bases from V and 5 bases from J; bases unmatched to any gene: 7. Per the germline V gene, CDR1 is LNHDA and CDR2 is SQIVND (reference sequence). The CDR3 DNA reads as TGTGCCAGTACGACAGGGTCGAGGACTGAAGCTTTCTTT. Encoded protein: CASTTGSRTEAFF.

The V gene is TRBV5-6, the J gene TRBJ1-2; D is undetermined. Germline V gene data show CDR1 as SGHDT and CDR2 as YYEEEE. The CDR3 extends over 14 amino acids. V dropped 4 bases and J dropped 4 bases, with 14 bases sitting between them. CDR3 in amino acids: CASSRRPDLYGYTF. The CDR3, as DNA: TGTGCCAGCAGCCGGCGCCCGGACCTCTATGGCTACACCTTC.

The chain uses TRBV27 and TRBJ2-1; TRBD2 agrees at 11 bases. Germline V gives CDR1 MNHEY, CDR2 SMNVEV (reference sequence). V dropped 4 bases and J dropped 8; count of bases not matched to a gene: 7. The CDR3 contains 15 residues. CDR3 sequence reads: CASSSYSGRVYEQFF. DNA of the CDR3: TGTGCCAGCAGTTCCTATAGCGGGAGGGTTTATGAGCAGTTCTTC.

This clone was recorded only once. The rearrangement uses TRBV7-2 and TRBJ2-3, with a weak D call TRBD2 (6 bases). CDR1 is SGHTA, CDR2 FQGNSA, per germline. CDR3 size: 16 residues. Trimming took 4 bases from V and 0 from J, leaving 14 bases between them. In DNA, the CDR3 is TGTGCCAGCAGCTGGGGAGCGGGTCGAAGCACAGATACGCAGTATTTT. Its protein is CASSWGAGRSTDTQYF.

The rearrangement uses TRBV18 and TRBJ1-1; D remains ambiguous. The CDR3 spans 14 residues. Germline CDR1 is KGHSH and CDR2 is LQKENI. The V gene lost 6 bases and the J gene lost 5 bases, with 16 bases spanning the gap. DNA for the CDR3: TGTGCCAGCTCTTTAATGGGGAGGGAGACTGAAGCTTTCTTT. It translates to CASSLMGRETEAFF. Complete variable domain (other parts from reference TRBV18 and TRBJ1-1): NAGVMQNPRHLVRRRGQEARLRCSPMKGHSHVYWYRQLPEEGLKFMVYLQKENIIDESGMPKERFSAEFPKEGPSILRIQQVVRGDSAAYFCASSLMGRETEAFFGQGTRLTVV.

The table lists this clone with a count of one. The genes are TRBV27 and TRBJ1-2; the D is unclear. CDR1 is MNHEY and CDR2 is SMNVEV in the germline V gene (reference sequence). The CDR3 extends over 12 amino acids. The V gene lost 5 bases and the J gene lost 6 bases, with 10 bases spanning the gap. In DNA, the CDR3 is TGTGCCAGCAGTGGCCCATATGATGGCTACACCTTC. Protein sequence: CASSGPYDGYTF.

The rearrangement links TRBV27 to TRBJ1-4; TRBD1 matches at 10 bases. This CDR3 is 15 amino acids long. Germline CDR1 is MNHEY and CDR2 is SMNVEV (reference sequence). After removal of 0 bases from V and 7 bases from J, the junction contained 2 bases not matched to a gene. CDR3 nucleotides: TGTGCCAGCAGTTTATCCGGGGACAGGGGTGAAAAACTGTTTTTT. Translated, it gives CASSLSGDRGEKLFF.

The rearrangement uses TRBV6-5 and TRBJ2-7; D is perhaps TRBD2 (5 bases). Germline V gene sequence: CDR1 MNHEY, CDR2 SVGAGI. The CDR3 sequence is 14 residues long. Trimming cost V 1 base and J 6 bases, with 13 bases left between them. CDR3 sequence: CASSYYVGSTEQYF. For the CDR3, the DNA is TGTGCCAGCAGTTACTATGTGGGGAGCACCGAGCAGTACTTC.

V usage is TRBV28 and J usage is TRBJ1-5; a possible D gene is TRBD1 (6 bases). Germline CDR1 and CDR2: MDHEN and SYDVKM. The V and J ends lost 4 bases and 4 bases respectively, with 20 bases between them. The CDR3 spans 17 residues. The CDR3 coding sequence is TGTGCCAGCAGTTCGTGGCAGGGACACGACAAGAATCAGCCCCAGCATTTT. Its translation: CASSSWQGHDKNQPQHF.

The chain uses TRBV12-2 and TRBJ1-5; no check of the table's D call, TRBD1, against the DNA was made. TRBV12-2 is a known pseudogene. The CDR3 extends over 18 amino acids. CDR3 amino acids: CASRGRDSHTHSNQPQHF. For the CDR3, the DNA is TGTGCAAGTCGCGGACGGGACAGCCACACTCATAGCAATCAGCCCCAGCATTTT.

The J gene is TRBJ1-6, the V gene TRBV27; no firm D call. Trimming took off 3 bases at V and 4 bases at J, with 7 bases between the two ends. The CDR3 spans 14 residues. The germline V gene encodes CDR1 MNHEY and CDR2 SMNVEV (reference sequence). CDR3 in amino acids: CASSFSQYNSPLHF. CDR3 nucleotides: TGTGCCAGCAGTTTTTCACAGTATAATTCACCCCTCCACTTT.

This clone was counted only a few times. The chain links TRBV5-4 to TRBJ2-7; TRBD2 might be the D (6 bases). V dropped 0 bases and J dropped 5 bases, with 18 bases sitting between them. CDR3 length equals 16 residues. Germline CDR1 and CDR2: SGHNT and YYREEE (reference sequence). The CDR3 loop reads CASSLGGAGLGHEQYF. CDR3 coding DNA: TGTGCCAGCAGCTTGGGTGGAGCGGGTCTGGGCCACGAGCAGTACTTC.

The chain uses TRBV5-4 and TRBJ2-1; TRBD1 agrees at 10 bases. CDR3 size: 15 residues. CDR1 is SGHNT, CDR2 YYREEE, per germline (reference sequence). Trimming at V came to 1 base and at J to 7 bases, leaving 5 bases not matched to a gene. CDR3 sequence reads: CASSLRQGAGNEQFF. The DNA of the CDR3 is TGTGCCAGCAGCTTGAGACAGGGGGCGGGGAATGAGCAGTTCTTC.

This clone was counted once. The J gene is TRBJ1-2, the V gene TRBV5-1, with 9 bases identical to TRBD1. Germline CDR1 SGHRS, CDR2 YFSETQ. This CDR3 has 16 residues. Trimming cost V 4 bases and J 0 bases; bases outside gene matches: 7. CDR3 protein: CASSIQGARTNYGYTF. The CDR3 nucleotides read TGCGCCAGCAGCATACAGGGGGCCCGAACTAACTATGGCTACACCTTC.

The rearrangement links TRBV14 to TRBJ1-6, with 8 bases fitting TRBD1. This CDR3 has 15 amino acids. With 3 bases clipped from V and 6 bases from J, the junction kept 4 bases outside the gene matches. Germline V gene data show CDR1 as SGHDN and CDR2 as FVKESK. DNA for the CDR3: TGTGCCAGCAGCCATGGACAGGGCATTAATTCACCCCTCCACTTT. Its protein product is CASSHGQGINSPLHF.

The chain couples TRBV7-2 to TRBJ1-5, with TRBD1 matching over 8 bases. CDR1 and CDR2 from the germline V gene are SGHTA and FQGNSA. The junction had 9 bases not matched to a gene; V was cut back by 1 base and J by 4 bases. This CDR3 has 17 residues. The CDR3 loop is CASSLGRGRGPNQPQHF. The CDR3 coding sequence is TGTGCCAGCAGCTTAGGGCGTGGCAGGGGGCCGAATCAGCCCCAGCATTTT.

V gene TRBV5-4 combines with J gene TRBJ1-1; tentative D call: TRBD1 (5 bases). The CDR3 contains 15 residues. Germline V lookup: CDR1 SGHNT, CDR2 YYREEE (reference sequence). Trimming left V 4 bases short and J 1 base short, with 14 bases between. The CDR3 nucleotides read TGTGCCAGCAGCAAGGGGACGGAGCCGAACACTGAAGCTTTCTTT. Translation: CASSKGTEPNTEAFF.

In this sample, this clone turned up many times. The chain carries TRBV6-2 or TRBV6-3 and TRBJ2-7; 10 bases match TRBD2. Germline values: CDR1 MNHEY, CDR2 SVGEGT. The ends lost 7 bases at V and 1 base at J; junction bases unmatched: 10. CDR3 length equals 16 residues. The CDR3 bases are TGTGCCAGCACCCCCATGGTGACTAGCGGGTCCTACGAGCAGTACTTC. Its protein product is CASTPMVTSGSYEQYF.

The rearrangement uses TRBV21-1 and TRBJ2-1; TRBD2 was called by the table and not checked on the DNA. TRBV21-1 is described as a pseudogene. CDR3 length: 16 amino acids. CDR3 protein: CASSNPSGTLRNEQFF. CDR3 sequence (DNA): TGTGCCAGCAGCAACCCCTCCGGGACTCTAAGGAATGAGCAGTTCTTC.

The genes are TRBV5-4 and TRBJ1-1; TRBD1 aligns across 9 bases. Germline V gene sequence: CDR1 SGHNT, CDR2 YYREEE (reference sequence). This CDR3 has 15 residues. V dropped 0 bases and J dropped 1; count of bases not matched to a gene: 1. CDR3 protein: CASSLAGQGNTEAFF. In nucleotides, the CDR3 is TGTGCCAGCAGCTTGGCGGGACAGGGGAACACTGAAGCTTTCTTT.

The chain couples TRBV27 to TRBJ2-7; D is possibly TRBD2 (6 bases). Trimming took 6 bases from V and 0 from J, leaving 21 bases between them. Germline CDR1 MNHEY, CDR2 SMNVEV (reference sequence). The CDR3 runs 17 residues. The CDR3 region is CASRTPGARGSSYEQYF. DNA of the CDR3: TGTGCCAGCAGAACCCCTGGGGCGCGGGGAAGCTCCTACGAGCAGTACTTC.